What follows are 23 T cell receptor beta chains derived from one specimen sequenced in a study of early T cells in non-severe SARS-CoV-2 infection. TCRdb reprocessed the 5' RACE reads via MiXCR and lists one record per CDR3 protein. Seen here are around 30,000 distinct CDR3 sequences, about 4.4% observed once, and the top ten hold 4% to 4.5%. Specimen: whole blood. The receptors here all came from an adult who was a healthcare worker with PCR-confirmed SARS-CoV-2 infection or an uninfected control (not recorded which).

This sequence joins TRBV12-3 or TRBV12-4 and TRBJ2-2, with D possibly TRBD2 on 6 matching bases. Trimming pared 7 bases from V and 2 bases from J, leaving 20 bases between. CDR3 length: 17 amino acids. CDR3 amino acids: CASTLRAGRINTGELFF. The DNA of the CDR3 is TGTGCCAGCACCCTACGGGCGGGAAGAATCAACACCGGGGAGCTGTTTTTT.

This clonotype has more than one count but fewer than ten. This chain connects TRBV19 to TRBJ2-1; the D gene is possibly TRBD1 (5 bases). The V end lost 4 bases, the J end lost 4 bases, and 14 bases lay between the germline ends. The CDR3 has 15 residues. Germline loops: CDR1 LNHDA, CDR2 SQIVND (reference sequence). For the CDR3, the DNA is TGTGCCAGTAGTACAGACCCACCAGGGTACAATGAGCAGTTCTTC. Its translation: CASSTDPPGYNEQFF.

The genes are TRBV29-1 and TRBJ1-1; no definite D call. CDR3 length: 11 amino acids. Germline CDR1 SQVTM, CDR2 ANQGSEA. Trimming cost V 3 bases and J 5 bases, with 7 bases left between them. This chain's CDR3 is CSVDISTEAFF. Here the CDR3 DNA reads TGCAGCGTTGATATTTCGACTGAAGCTTTCTTT.

This clonotype appeared a few times. The rearrangement joins TRBV6-5 to TRBJ2-5; D possibly corresponds to TRBD2 (6 bases). Trimming shortened V by 0 bases and J by 4 bases, and 6 bases separated the two germline ends. The V gene's germline CDR1 is MNHEY and CDR2 SVGAGI. This CDR3 has 13 residues. CDR3 coding DNA: TGTGCCAGCAGTTACTCGGGGGGAGAGACCCAGTACTTC. As protein: CASSYSGGETQYF.

Only a few counts were recorded for this clonotype. The chain has TRBV11-1 and TRBJ2-1; 9 bases match TRBD2. Germline values: CDR1 SGHAT, CDR2 FQDESV (reference sequence). This CDR3 is built from 15 residues. The ends lost 3 bases at V and 4 bases at J; junction bases unmatched: 4. DNA for the CDR3: TGTGCCAGCAGCTTCACTAGCGGGTCTTACAATGAGCAGTTCTTC. Translating gives CASSFTSGSYNEQFF.

This clonotype was counted ten times or more. The chain recombines TRBV30 with TRBJ1-5, with 10 bases that match TRBD1. The CDR3 length is 13 residues. Trimming removed 4 bases from V and 7 bases from J; junction bases left unmatched: 4. Looked up from germline, CDR1 is GTSNPN and CDR2 is SVGIG (reference sequence). DNA of the CDR3: TGTGCCTGGACTCGGGACAGGGGACAGCCCCAGCATTTT. Its protein product is CAWTRDRGQPQHF.

The chain has TRBV30 and TRBJ1-1; D perhaps matches TRBD1 (5 bases). This CDR3 contains 12 residues. Germline CDR1 and CDR2: GTSNPN and SVGIG (reference sequence). V was clipped by 3 bases and J by 5 bases, with 10 bases between them. The CDR3 DNA reads as TGTGCCTGGAGGGCAGGGTGGACTGAAGCTTTCTTT. Translation gives CAWRAGWTEAFF.

The table lists this clonotype with many counts. J is TRBJ2-2 and V is TRBV4-1; TRBD2 matches at 8 bases. The CDR3 length is 16 residues. With V trimmed by 1 base and J by 5 bases, 6 bases remained unmatched. The germline CDR1 and CDR2 sequences are MGHRA and YSYEKL. CDR3 DNA sequence: TGCGCCAGCAGCCAAGTCGGGACTAGTGGTACCGGGGAGCTGTTTTTT. Translating it yields CASSQVGTSGTGELFF.

This clonotype was counted a few times. The chain combines TRBV4-1 with TRBJ2-4, with D possibly matching TRBD1 (6 bases). The germline V and J ends were trimmed by 0 bases and 6 bases, with 12 bases remaining between them. Germline V lookup: CDR1 MGHRA, CDR2 YSYEKL. The CDR3 spans 15 residues. CDR3 sequence reads: CASSQEEIGGNIQYF. For the CDR3, the DNA is TGCGCCAGCAGCCAAGAGGAAATAGGGGGAAACATTCAGTACTTC.

This clonotype has a count of ten or more. The rearrangement links TRBV27 to TRBJ2-2; D is unresolved. The V end was cut by 3 bases, the J end by 7 bases, with 12 bases between. Germline loops: CDR1 MNHEY, CDR2 SMNVEV (reference sequence). CDR3 length: 14 amino acids. The CDR3 DNA is TGTGCCAGCAGTTTTGGGCGAGGAGACGGGGAGCTGTTTTTT. This sequence encodes CASSFGRGDGELFF.

This clonotype appeared a few times. This chain connects TRBV18 to TRBJ1-3; D is ambiguous. V was cut by 3 bases and J by 0 bases, with 15 bases left in between. This CDR3 is built from 17 residues. Germline V gene lookup returns CDR1 KGHSH and CDR2 LQKENI. DNA of the CDR3: TGTGCCAGCTCACCCTCCGAAGGCGCCCGCTCTGGAAACACCATATATTTT. Residues: CASSPSEGARSGNTIYF.

Many counts were recorded for this clonotype. This chain links TRBV27 with TRBJ2-7, with a weak D call TRBD1 (5 bases). In germline, CDR1 is MNHEY, CDR2 SMNVEV (reference sequence). Trimming shortened V by 0 bases and J by 3 bases, and 12 bases separated the two germline ends. CDR3 length: 15 residues. Written as DNA, the CDR3 is TGTGCCAGCAGTTTATCGTGGGGCGACTTCTACGAGCAGTACTTC. Its translation: CASSLSWGDFYEQYF.

At least ten counts were recorded for this clonotype. The CDR3 nucleotides are TGTGCCAGCAGTTACGAGGGCAGATTTAATCAGCCCCAGCATTTT. Translation: CASSYEGRFNQPQHF. The chain carries TRBV6-2 or TRBV6-3 and TRBJ1-5, with D unresolved. The CDR3 extends over 15 amino acids. Per the germline V gene, CDR1 is MNHEY and CDR2 is SVGEGT. V gave up 2 bases and J gave up 4 bases, with 12 bases separating them.

This clonotype was observed at least ten times. The CDR3 sequence: CASSKGRLTGELFF. CDR3 nucleotide sequence: TGTGCCAGCAGCAAAGGGAGATTGACCGGGGAGCTGTTTTTT. This rearrangement joins TRBV3-1 to TRBJ2-2; the D gene is possibly TRBD2 (5 bases). V lost 5 bases and J lost 5, with 12 bases in between. This CDR3 has 14 residues. In germline, CDR1 is LGHDT, CDR2 YNNKEL (reference sequence).

The chain couples TRBV20-1 to TRBJ2-5; TRBD2 matches 12 bases. J gave up 5 bases and V 1 base, and 2 bases lay outside the gene matches. The CDR3 consists of 14 residues. Per the germline V gene, CDR1 is DFQATT and CDR2 is SNEGSKA (reference sequence). The CDR3 DNA is TGCAGTGCTAGAGGGACTAGCGGGAAGGAGACCCAGTACTTC. Translating it yields CSARGTSGKETQYF.

This clonotype was seen many times. The chain uses TRBV4-2 and TRBJ1-2; D is unclear. Per the germline V gene, CDR1 is LGHNA and CDR2 is YNFKEQ. The CDR3 is made up of 14 amino acids. Trimming removed 0 bases from V and 4 bases from J, with 9 bases in between. CDR3 amino acids: CASSQDKAGYGYTF. CDR3 DNA sequence: TGTGCCAGCAGCCAAGATAAGGCAGGCTATGGCTACACCTTC.

This rearrangement joins TRBV5-1 to TRBJ2-6; D call uncertain. This CDR3 has 14 amino acids. Per germline, CDR1 SGHRS and CDR2 YFSETQ. Trimming cost V 5 bases and J 0 bases, with 6 bases left between them. CDR3 sequence (DNA): TGCGCCAGCAGAAATCCCTCTGGGGCCAACGTCCTGACTTTC. It codes for CASRNPSGANVLTF.

This clonotype was seen repeatedly, ten times or more. CDR3: CSAPKAAGGEQYF. The CDR3 region has the DNA TGCAGTGCTCCGAAGGCAGCGGGGGGCGAGCAGTACTTC. The V and J genes are TRBV20-1 and TRBJ2-7; 9 nucleotides align to TRBD2. V lost 5 bases to trimming and J lost 6 bases; unmatched junction nucleotides: 8. This CDR3 is built from 13 residues. Germline CDR1 reads DFQATT; CDR2 reads SNEGSKA (reference sequence).

The chain employs TRBV20-1 and TRBJ2-7, with 14 nucleotides matching TRBD2. Germline V gene lookup returns CDR1 DFQATT and CDR2 SNEGSKA (reference sequence). The CDR3 is made up of 18 amino acids. Germline trimming cut 6 bases from V and 3 bases from J; bases unmatched to any gene: 16. As DNA, the CDR3 is TGCAGTGCGTCCCCCGGGACTAGCGGGAGTACGTCGTTCTACGAGCAGTACTTC. The encoded protein is CSASPGTSGSTSFYEQYF.

This clonotype appeared a few times. The chain joins TRBV18 to TRBJ2-5, with D possibly being TRBD2 (5 bases). The CDR3 sequence is 12 residues long. Germline V gene data show CDR1 as KGHSH and CDR2 as LQKENI. Trimming stripped 3 bases from V and 4 bases from J, with 6 bases between. CDR3 sequence reads: CASSPTRETQYF. In nucleotides, the CDR3 is TGTGCCAGCTCACCTACTAGAGAGACCCAGTACTTC.

This rearrangement joins TRBV28 to TRBJ2-2; 10 nucleotides agree with TRBD1. Per the germline V gene, CDR1 is MDHEN and CDR2 is SYDVKM. The CDR3 is 16 residues long. V was clipped by 4 bases and J by 7 bases; unmatched bases: 9. The CDR3 DNA is TGTGCCAGCAGTTCCGCCGGGACAGGGGTCCACGGGGAGCTGTTTTTT. Its protein is CASSSAGTGVHGELFF.

This clonotype has a count of ten or more. The genes are TRBV11-2 and TRBJ2-5, with 8 nucleotides matching TRBD2. Trimming cost V 5 bases and J 2 bases; bases outside gene matches: 7. This CDR3 comprises 15 residues. Germline loops: CDR1 SGHAT, CDR2 FQNNGV. The CDR3 region is CASSGTSWRQETQYF. Here the CDR3 DNA reads TGTGCCAGCAGCGGGACTAGTTGGCGGCAAGAGACCCAGTACTTC.

This clonotype has ten or more counts. The chain is built from TRBV20-1 and TRBJ1-3; TRBD1 agrees at 10 bases. Germline trimming cut 6 bases from V and 7 bases from J; bases unmatched to any gene: 3. Germline assignment: CDR1 DFQATT and CDR2 SNEGSKA (reference sequence). CDR3 length: 12 amino acids. CDR3 DNA: TGCAGTGCAGACAGGGGGCCGAACACCATATATTTT. It translates to CSADRGPNTIYF.